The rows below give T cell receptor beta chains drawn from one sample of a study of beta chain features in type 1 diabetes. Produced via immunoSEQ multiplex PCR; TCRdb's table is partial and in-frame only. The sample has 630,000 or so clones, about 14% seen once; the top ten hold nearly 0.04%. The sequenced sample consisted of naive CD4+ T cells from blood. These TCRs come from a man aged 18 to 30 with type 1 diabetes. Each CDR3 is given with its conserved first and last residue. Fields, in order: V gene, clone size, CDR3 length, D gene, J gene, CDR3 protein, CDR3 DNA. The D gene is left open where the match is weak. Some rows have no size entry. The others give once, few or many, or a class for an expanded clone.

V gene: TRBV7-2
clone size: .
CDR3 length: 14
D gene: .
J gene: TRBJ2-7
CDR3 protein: CASSLGGPLLEQYF
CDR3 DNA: TGTGCCAGCAGCTTAGGGGGACCCTTACTCGAGCAGTACTTC

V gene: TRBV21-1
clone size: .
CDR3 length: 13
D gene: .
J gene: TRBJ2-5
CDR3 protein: CASSRQGPETQYF
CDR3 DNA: TGTGCCAGCAGCAGACAGGGGCCAGAGACCCAGTACTTC

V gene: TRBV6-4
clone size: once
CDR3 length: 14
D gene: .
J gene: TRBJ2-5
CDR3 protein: CASSDSASGETQYF
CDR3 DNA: TGTGCCAGCAGTGACTCGGCCTCGGGGGAGACCCAGTACTTC

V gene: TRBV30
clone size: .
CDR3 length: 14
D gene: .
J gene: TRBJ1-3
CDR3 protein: CAWSIKGSGNTIYF
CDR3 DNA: TGTGCCTGGAGTATTAAGGGCTCTGGAAACACCATATATTTT

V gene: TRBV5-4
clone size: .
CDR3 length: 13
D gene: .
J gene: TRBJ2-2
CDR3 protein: CASSGGNTGELFF
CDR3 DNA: TGTGCCAGCAGCGGTGGGAACACCGGGGAGCTGTTTTTT

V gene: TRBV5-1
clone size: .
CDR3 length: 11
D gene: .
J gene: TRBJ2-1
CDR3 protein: CASSSSDEQFF
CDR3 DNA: TGCGCCAGCTCCTCAAGTGATGAGCAGTTCTTC

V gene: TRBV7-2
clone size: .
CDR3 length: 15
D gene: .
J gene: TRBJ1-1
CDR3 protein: CASTRRGGLNTEAFF
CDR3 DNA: TGTGCCAGCACCCGAAGGGGGGGATTGAACACTGAAGCTTTCTTT

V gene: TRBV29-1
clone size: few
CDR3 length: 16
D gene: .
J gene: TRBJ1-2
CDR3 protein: CSVEDRGRSENYGYTF
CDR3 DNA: TGCAGCGTTGAAGATAGGGGCAGATCGGAAAACTATGGCTACACCTTC

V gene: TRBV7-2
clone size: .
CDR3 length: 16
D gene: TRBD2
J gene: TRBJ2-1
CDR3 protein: CASSLRSGDSYNEQFF
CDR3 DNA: TGTGCCAGCAGCCTTAGGAGCGGGGACTCCTACAATGAGCAGTTCTTC

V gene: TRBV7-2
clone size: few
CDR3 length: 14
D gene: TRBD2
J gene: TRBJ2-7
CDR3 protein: CASSSSGGRYEQYF
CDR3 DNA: TGTGCCAGCAGCTCTAGCGGGGGCCGCTACGAGCAGTACTTC

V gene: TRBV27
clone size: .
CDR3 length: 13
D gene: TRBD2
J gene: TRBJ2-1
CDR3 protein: CAISDGRKNEQFF
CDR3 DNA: TGTGCCATCTCTGACGGGAGGAAAAATGAGCAGTTCTTC

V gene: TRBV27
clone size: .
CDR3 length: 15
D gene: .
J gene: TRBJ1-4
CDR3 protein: CASRIGSGTNEKLFF
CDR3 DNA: TGTGCCAGCAGGATTGGGTCGGGAACTAATGAAAAACTGTTTTTT

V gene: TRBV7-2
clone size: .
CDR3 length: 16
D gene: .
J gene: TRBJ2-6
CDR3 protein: CASSLGPGAGANVLTF
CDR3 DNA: TGTGCCAGCAGCTTAGGCCCGGGGGCAGGGGCCAACGTCCTGACTTTC

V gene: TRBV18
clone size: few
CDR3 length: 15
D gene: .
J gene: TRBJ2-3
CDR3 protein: CASSPPGLSTDTQYF
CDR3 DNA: TGTGCCAGCTCACCGCCGGGACTCAGCACAGATACGCAGTATTTT

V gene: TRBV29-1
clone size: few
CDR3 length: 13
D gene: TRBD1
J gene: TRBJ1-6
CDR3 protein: CSVGQGLGSPLHF
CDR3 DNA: TGCAGCGTCGGACAGGGATTGGGTTCACCCCTCCACTTT